The entry below gives a single T cell receptor beta chain sequence along with its context. Original methodology: Amplified reference gene primers provided the basis for estimating nucleated cell counts. The protocol was immunoSEQ multiplex PCR, while the TCRdb copy is restricted to in-frame clones and leaves out a portion. V and J calls and clone size come straight from that table; D and trimming were deduced from the DNA. The sample lists around 200,000 clones, roughly 84% occurring once. This sample stems from a study of blood T cell repertoires in COVID-19. Whole-study context: Italy, Spain and the United States were the sources of the convalescent and acute COVID-19 samples. PBMCs, B-cell-depleted T cells, or T cells provided the cDNA or gDNA that made up the material.

The Seattle patients, enrolled during active infection, were followed longitudinally. Sequencing was carried out using peripheral blood. The clonotype comes from a woman between 65 and 79 years old with COVID-19, enrolled during active disease.

CDR3 DNA: TGTGCCAGCAGTGAAGCACCGAACAGACGTCCTGAAAAACTGTTTTTT. This sequence encodes CASSEAPNRRPEKLFF. The gene calls are TRBV6-1 and TRBJ1-4; D is unclear. The CDR3 consists of 16 residues. The ends were cut back, 0 bases at V and 7 bases at J, with 15 bases in the middle. Per the germline V gene, CDR1 is MNHNS and CDR2 is SASEGT.